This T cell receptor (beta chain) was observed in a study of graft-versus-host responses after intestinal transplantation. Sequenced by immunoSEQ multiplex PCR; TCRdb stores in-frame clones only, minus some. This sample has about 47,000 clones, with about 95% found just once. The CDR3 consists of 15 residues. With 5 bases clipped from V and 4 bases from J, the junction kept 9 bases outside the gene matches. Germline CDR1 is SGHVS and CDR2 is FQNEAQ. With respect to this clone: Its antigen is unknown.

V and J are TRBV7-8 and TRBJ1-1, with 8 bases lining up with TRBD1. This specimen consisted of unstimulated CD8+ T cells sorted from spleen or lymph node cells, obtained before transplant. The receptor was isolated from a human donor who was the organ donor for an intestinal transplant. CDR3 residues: CASSTNRGGGTEAFF. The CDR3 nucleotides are TGTGCCAGCAGCACCAACAGGGGGGGTGGCACTGAAGCTTTCTTT.